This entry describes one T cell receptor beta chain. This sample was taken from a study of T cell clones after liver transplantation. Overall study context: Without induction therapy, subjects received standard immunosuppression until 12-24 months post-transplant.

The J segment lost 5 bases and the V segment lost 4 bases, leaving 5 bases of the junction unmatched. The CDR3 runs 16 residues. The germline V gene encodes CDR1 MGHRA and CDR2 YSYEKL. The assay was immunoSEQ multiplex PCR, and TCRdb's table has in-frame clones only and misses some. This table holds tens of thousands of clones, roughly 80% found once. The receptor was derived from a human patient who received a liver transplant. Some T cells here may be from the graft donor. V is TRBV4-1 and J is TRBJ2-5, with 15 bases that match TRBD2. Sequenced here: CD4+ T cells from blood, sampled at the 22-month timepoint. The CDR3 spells CASSRTSGGVLETQYF. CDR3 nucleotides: TGCGCCAGCAGCCGGACTAGCGGGGGGGTTCTGGAGACCCAGTACTTC.